What follows are 15 T cell receptor beta chains derived from one specimen sequenced in a study of CD8 T cells in Susac syndrome (dated by TCRdb to about 2019). Library creation used the immunoSEQ multiplex PCR assay. RNA was extracted using the RNeasy kit, and about 0.45 to 1 ug of the RNA was reverse transcribed with random hexamers. Clones were called with MiXCR by TCRdb after fastp trimmed the public reads at Q25, and only in-frame beta chains were retained. Each entry merges the rows of one CDR3 protein and shows their most common DNA and genes. The sample table lists 180,000 or so distinct CDR3 sequences, approximately 94% of them with a count of one. The top ten clonotypes cover approximately 0.1% of the sample. Sample: CD4+ T cells from PBMCs. The receptors here all came from a human donor in good health.

J is TRBJ2-7 and V is TRBV27; unclear D gene. Per the germline V gene, CDR1 is MNHEY and CDR2 is SMNVEV (reference sequence). V lost 2 bases, J lost 1 base, and 9 bases lay in between. This CDR3 has 14 amino acids. CDR3 in DNA: TGTGCCAGCAGTTTAGCCTTTGCTTCCTACGAGCAGTACTTC. It encodes CASSLAFASYEQYF.

CDR3 sequence: CASSPLYNEQFF. The CDR3 nucleotides are TGTGCCAGCAGTCCTCTTTACAATGAGCAGTTCTTC. This chain uses TRBV6-2 or TRBV6-3 with TRBJ2-1, with D unresolved. Germline CDR1 and CDR2: MNHEY and SVGEGT. CDR3 size: 12 residues. The V end lost 5 bases, the J end lost 4 bases, and 6 bases lay between the germline ends.

The gene calls are TRBV7-2 and TRBJ2-2; D uncertain. This CDR3 contains 13 residues. Germline V lookup: CDR1 SGHTA, CDR2 FQGNSA. V gave up 6 bases and J gave up 4 bases, with 9 bases separating them. The CDR3 here is CASRLRGTGELFF. CDR3 sequence (DNA): TGTGCCAGCAGACTTAGAGGCACCGGGGAGCTGTTTTTT.

The chain recombines TRBV24-1 with TRBJ2-2; D not resolved. V was pared by 3 bases and J by 8 bases, with 9 bases between. Germline V lookup: CDR1 KGHDR, CDR2 SFDVKD. The CDR3 consists of 13 residues. The CDR3 DNA is TGTGCCACCAGTGATCCCTTTTGGGGGGAGCTGTTTTTT. The encoded protein is CATSDPFWGELFF.

This rearrangement joins TRBV11-2 to TRBJ1-5; 10 bases fit TRBD1. Germline V gene lookup returns CDR1 SGHAT and CDR2 FQNNGV. V trimming: 0 bases; J trimming: 0 bases; junction bases outside the gene matches: 11. The CDR3 extends over 20 amino acids. This CDR3 is CASSLEGGQGYYDSNQPQHF. As DNA, the CDR3 is TGTGCCAGCAGCTTAGAAGGGGGACAGGGGTATTATGATAGCAATCAGCCCCAGCATTTT.

V and J are TRBV19 and TRBJ1-5; D remains unclear. The CDR3 has 16 residues. The V end was cut by 4 bases, the J end by 0 bases, with 13 bases between. Germline V gene lookup returns CDR1 LNHDA and CDR2 SQIVND (reference sequence). This CDR3 reads CASSSIMGISNQPQHF. The CDR3 nucleotides read TGTGCCAGTAGTAGTATAATGGGCATTAGCAATCAGCCCCAGCATTTT.

This rearrangement joins TRBV28 to TRBJ2-1, with D unclear. The CDR3 has 14 residues. Germline CDR1 is MDHEN and CDR2 is SYDVKM. V lost 8 bases and J lost 7, with 18 bases in between. The CDR3 loop is CASLLGPLGNEQFF. As DNA, the CDR3 is TGTGCCAGCCTGCTGGGCCCCTTGGGGAATGAGCAGTTCTTC. The full variable domain, in which reference TRBV28 and TRBJ2-1 provide the parts outside the CDR3, is DVKVTQSSRYLVKRTGEKVFLECVQDMDHENMFWYRQDPGLGLRLIYFSYDVKMKEKGDIPEGYSVSREKKERFSLILESASTNQTSMYLCASLLGPLGNEQFFGPGTRLTVL.

This chain uses TRBV7-9 with TRBJ1-5; 8 bases fit TRBD1. CDR3 length: 17 residues. Per the germline V gene, CDR1 is SEHNR and CDR2 is FQNEAQ (reference sequence). Trimming cost V 5 bases and J 3 bases; bases outside gene matches: 12. The CDR3 sequence: CASSHFGTGRDNQPQHF. The CDR3 DNA reads TGTGCCAGCAGCCACTTCGGGACAGGCCGGGACAATCAGCCCCAGCATTTT.

V and J are TRBV28 and TRBJ1-1; 8 bases map to TRBD1. The V and J ends lost 7 bases and 8 bases, in that order; junction bases with no gene match: 6. CDR1 and CDR2 from the germline V gene are MDHEN and SYDVKM. This CDR3 spans 12 amino acids. CDR3 bases: TGTGCCAGCACCCGGACAGGGCCGGAAGCTTTCTTT. Its protein product is CASTRTGPEAFF.

The chain combines TRBV14 with TRBJ1-2; D is ambiguous. V was shortened by 0 bases and J by 3 bases, with 5 bases between the two germline ends. The CDR3 totals 13 residues. Germline V gives CDR1 SGHDN, CDR2 FVKESK. Written as DNA, the CDR3 is TGTGCCAGCAGCCAAGAGAGAGACTATGGCTACACCTTC. Amino acid sequence: CASSQERDYGYTF.

The chain recombines TRBV2 with TRBJ1-4; tentatively, D is TRBD1 (5 bases). CDR1 and CDR2 (germline): SNHLY, FYNNEI. Trimming pared 4 bases from V and 10 bases from J, leaving 10 bases between. The CDR3 contains 12 residues. The CDR3 loop is CASSVRAAKLFF. The CDR3 DNA reads TGTGCCAGCAGTGTCAGGGCGGCAAAACTGTTTTTT.

This chain joins TRBV29-1 and TRBJ2-7, with 9 bases aligning to TRBD1. CDR1 is SQVTM and CDR2 is ANQGSEA in the germline V gene. The CDR3 spans 13 residues. The V gene end was trimmed by 4 bases and the J gene end by 4 bases; junction bases not matched to a gene: 5. CDR3 in amino acids: CSVVTGGVYEQYF. The CDR3 DNA reads TGCAGCGTTGTTACAGGGGGCGTGTACGAGCAGTACTTC.

This clonotype was seen more than once but under ten times. Written as DNA, the CDR3 is TGTGCCAGCAGCCGCAGCGGGACAGGGAGGAATCAGCCCCAGCATTTT. It translates to CASSRSGTGRNQPQHF. The chain carries TRBV5-6 and TRBJ1-5, with 9 bases identical to TRBD1. Germline values: CDR1 SGHDT, CDR2 YYEEEE. V gave up 4 bases and J gave up 4 bases; unmatched junction bases: 9. This CDR3 comprises 16 residues.

The V call is TRBV4-3, the J call TRBJ1-1; D is uncertain. V was cut by 0 bases and J by 1 base, with 6 bases left in between. CDR1 and CDR2 (germline): LGHNA, YSLEER. This CDR3 is built from 14 residues. The CDR3 is CASSQERENTEAFF. DNA for the CDR3: TGCGCCAGCAGCCAAGAAAGGGAGAACACTGAAGCTTTCTTT.

CDR3 DNA: TGTGCCAGCAGTTTATCCCGGGTTTCAAACATTCAGTACTTC. Encoded protein: CASSLSRVSNIQYF. The rearrangement links TRBV28 to TRBJ2-4, with D uncertain. The germline V and J ends were trimmed by 1 base and 6 bases, with 10 bases remaining between them. Germline loops: CDR1 MDHEN, CDR2 SYDVKM. The CDR3 is 14 residues long.